This T cell receptor beta chain was profiled in a study of T cell changes during pregnancy in multiple sclerosis. Trimming cost V 3 bases and J 8 bases, with 13 bases left between them. CDR1 and CDR2 (germline): ENHRY, SYGVKD. The CDR3 runs 13 residues. Measured with immunoSEQ multiplex PCR; TCRdb has only the in-frame clones, and not every one. The profile shows roughly 35,000 clones, around 90% of them singletons. The sequences come from CD4+ T cells from peripheral blood mononuclear cells, collected before pregnancy. The J gene is TRBJ1-1, the V gene TRBV10-3; D unclear. This receptor was taken from a female donor with multiple sclerosis, enrolled in a pregnancy study. CDR3 sequence: CAISDVGNREAFF. CDR3 in DNA: TGTGCCATCAGTGATGTAGGAAACAGAGAAGCTTTCTTT.